This T cell receptor (beta chain) comes out of a study of shared clonotypes between healthy human individuals. Method: immunoSEQ multiplex PCR; TCRdb's copy keeps in-frame clones and lacks some. The sample holds about 1.5 million clones, nearly 99% seen once. General study results and limits: Relative to memory subsets, naive subsets generally showed larger estimated richness.

Germline V lookup: CDR1 MDHEN, CDR2 SYDVKM. The CDR3 has 18 residues. V was clipped by 4 bases and J by 2 bases; unmatched bases: 14. Notes on this clone: What it binds is not known.

Sample: naive CD4+ T cells sorted from blood. The subset is: CD45RA+ positively selected. The chain has TRBV28 and TRBJ1-2; 9 bases map to TRBD1. This clonotype was sampled from a man aged 30 to 39 in good health. CDR3 sequence reads: CASSSIGLQGARNYGYTF. CDR3 coding DNA: TGTGCCAGCAGTTCCATAGGTTTACAGGGGGCGCGGAACTATGGCTACACCTTC.